This T cell receptor (beta chain) was captured in a study of blood T cell repertoires in COVID-19. TCRdb's copy holds only in-frame clones and misses some; the assay was immunoSEQ multiplex PCR. This table has approximately 270,000 clones, approximately 90% appearing once. The germline CDR1 and CDR2 sequences are MGHRA and YSYEKL. V lost 1 base and J lost 1; bases outside the gene matches: 10. This CDR3 has 18 residues. Sequenced input: PBMCs or T cells enriched from blood (not recorded which). The chain uses TRBV4-1 and TRBJ2-3; TRBD2 matches at 8 bases. The TCR was taken from a human donor in a cohort exposed to, infected with or recovered from COVID-19 (not recorded which). The donor label of this sample is uncertain. The CDR3 protein is CASSQAAGGSRRTDTQYF. CDR3 in DNA: TGCGCCAGCAGCCAAGCGGCGGGGGGCAGTCGCCGCACAGATACGCAGTATTTT.